The present entry profiles one TCR beta chain with its context. The record originates from a study of OX40 agonist ivuxolimab in advanced cancers. Generated by immunoSEQ multiplex PCR, the TCRdb table keeps only in-frame clones and is missing some. The table lists more than 50,000 clones, 65% to 85% of them singletons. The investigators sampled blood at baseline, at cycle 4 day 1, and at cycle 7 day 1. This CDR3 spans 14 amino acids. V dropped 5 bases and J dropped 0; count of bases not matched to a gene: 4. The germline V gene encodes CDR1 SGHNT and CDR2 YYREEE (reference sequence). This TCR was recovered from an adult with an advanced solid tumor such as melanoma, head and neck, liver or kidney cancer. The source was CD4+ or CD8+ T cells sorted from blood, collected in a trial of the OX40 agonist ivuxolimab. The chain joins TRBV5-4 to TRBJ1-1; the match to TRBD1 covers 7 bases. Written as DNA, the CDR3 is TGTGCCAGCAGGCCCGGGACAGTGAACACTGAAGCTTTCTTT. It yields the protein CASRPGTVNTEAFF.